The 18 T cell receptor beta chains given below trace back to one sample, sequenced in a study of CD8+CD57+ T cells in acquired aplastic anemia. Genomic DNA served as template for TCR beta VDJ and CDR3 profiling. A single record per CDR3 protein comes from TCRdb applying MiXCR to the reads. The table includes roughly 190,000 distinct CDR3 sequences, less than 60% detected once. Before being chosen for sequencing, patients had shown CD8+CD57+ cell expansion by flow cytometry. The specimen was sorted CD4+, CD8+, or CD8+CD57+ T cells (not recorded which) from PBMCs. Receptor source: a human donor with aplastic anemia.

Concerning this clonotype: The junction and the germline gene differ at one end; a read error may be behind it. The V call is TRBV2, the J call TRBJ1-2, with 7 bases identical to TRBD1. Germline loops: CDR1 SNHLY, CDR2 FYNNEI. This CDR3 is built from 15 residues. The CDR3 region is CASREGTATNYGYTF. The CDR3 nucleotides are TGTGCCAGCAGGGAAGGGACAGCAACTAACTATGGCTACACCTTC.

The gene calls are TRBV20-1 and TRBJ2-1, with a possible D match to TRBD2 (6 bases). The V end was cut by 5 bases, the J end by 10 bases, with 9 bases between. CDR1 and CDR2 (germline): DFQATT, SNEGSKA (reference sequence). There are 10 residues in the CDR3. CDR3 coding DNA: TGCAGTGCTGGAGGGTTAGAGCAGTTCTTC. It codes for CSAGGLEQFF.

The chain recombines TRBV24-1 with TRBJ1-1; D is perhaps TRBD1 (5 bases). Germline V CDR1 and CDR2: KGHDR, SFDVKD. The CDR3 runs to 15 residues. Trimming left V 3 bases short and J 1 base short, with 11 bases between. The CDR3 DNA sequence: TGTGCCACCAGTGATCCGTATACAGGGAACACTGAAGCTTTCTTT. It codes for CATSDPYTGNTEAFF.

This chain uses TRBV7-9 with TRBJ1-1, with D unclear. V gave up 6 bases and J gave up 1 base, with 9 bases separating them. This CDR3 region has 13 residues. The germline gives CDR1 SEHNR, CDR2 FQNEAQ (reference sequence). This CDR3 reads CASRTHPNTEAFF. Written as DNA, the CDR3 is TGTGCCAGCAGAACACACCCGAACACTGAAGCTTTCTTT. The full variable domain, in which reference TRBV7-9 and TRBJ1-1 provide the parts outside the CDR3, is DTGVSQNPRHKITKRGQNVTFRCDPISEHNRLYWYRQTLGQGPEFLTYFQNEAQLEKSRLLSDRFSAERPKGSFSTLEIQRTEQGDSAMYLCASRTHPNTEAFFGQGTRLTVV.

V and J are TRBV10-1 and TRBJ2-2; no reliable D call. Germline V gene lookup returns CDR1 WNHNN and CDR2 SYGVQD (reference sequence). The CDR3 totals 11 residues. Trimming took off 2 bases at V and 7 bases at J, with 2 bases between the two ends. CDR3 loop: CASSEDGELFF. The CDR3 coding sequence is TGCGCCAGCAGTGAGGACGGGGAGCTGTTTTTT.

This chain uses TRBV10-3 with TRBJ1-2; no firm D call. The CDR3 runs to 14 residues. V dropped 7 bases and J dropped 5 bases, with 17 bases sitting between them. Germline values: CDR1 ENHRY, CDR2 SYGVKD. The DNA of the CDR3 is TGTGCCATCAAGGCCGTGGGGTTCGAGTATGGCTACACCTTC. Translation gives CAIKAVGFEYGYTF.

The rearrangement joins TRBV7-8 to TRBJ1-6; no clear D gene. The CDR3 runs 14 residues. Germline CDR1 reads SGHVS; CDR2 reads FQNEAQ. Between the trimmed V and J ends, which lost 2 bases and 9 bases, there was a span of 11 bases. This chain's CDR3 is CASSLFPDLSPLHF. The CDR3 DNA reads TGTGCCAGCAGCTTATTCCCAGACCTTTCACCCCTCCACTTT.

In its sample, this clonotype was seen a few times. The gene calls are TRBV19 and TRBJ1-2; tentatively, D is TRBD1 (5 bases). V lost 3 bases, J lost 2 bases, and 10 bases lay in between. CDR1 LNHDA and CDR2 SQIVND come from the germline V gene (reference sequence). The CDR3 has 14 residues. CDR3 in DNA: TGTGCCAGTAGTATCGGGGCTTCCAACTATGGCTACACCTTC. It specifies CASSIGASNYGYTF. Variable domain in full (rest from reference TRBV19 and TRBJ1-2): DGGITQSPKYLFRKEGQNVTLSCEQNLNHDAMYWYRQDPGQGLRLIYYSQIVNDFQKGDIAEGYSVSREKKESFPLTVTSAQKNPTAFYLCASSIGASNYGYTFGSGTRLTVV.

V is TRBV7-8 and J is TRBJ1-2; D is unresolved. V lost 2 bases, J lost 2 bases, and 15 bases lay in between. This CDR3 spans 16 amino acids. Germline assignment: CDR1 SGHVS and CDR2 FQNEAQ. In DNA form, the CDR3 reads TGTGCCAGCAGCTTAAACCCGGGAATCGTAAACTATGGCTACACCTTC. Encoded protein: CASSLNPGIVNYGYTF.

To note about this clonotype: Being one base from a much bigger clone, this may be a read error. This CDR3 fails to terminate in the conserved phenylalanine or tryptophan, so it likely reflects a read error. The rearrangement joins TRBV12-3 or TRBV12-4 to TRBJ2-2; 10 bases are shared with TRBD1. The CDR3 is 14 residues long. V lost 8 bases, J lost 8 bases, and 8 bases stayed unmatched. CDR3 loop: CASAGQGVGGELFL. CDR3 nucleotides: TGTGCCAGCGCAGGACAGGGGGTGGGTGGGGAGCTGTTTCTT.

In its sample, this clonotype was seen many times. The chain links TRBV19 to TRBJ2-5, with TRBD1 matching 8 bases. The V gene end was trimmed by 3 bases and the J gene end by 0 bases; junction bases not matched to a gene: 3. The CDR3 spans 15 residues. Germline CDR1 and CDR2: LNHDA and SQIVND (reference sequence). The CDR3 protein is CASSIRQGYQETQYF. CDR3 sequence (DNA): TGTGCCAGTAGTATTCGACAGGGGTACCAAGAGACCCAGTACTTC.

In its sample, this clonotype was seen many times. The chain carries TRBV5-1 and TRBJ2-7; D is perhaps TRBD1 (7 bases). The germline V and J ends were trimmed by 10 bases and 6 bases, with 23 bases remaining between them. Germline V gives CDR1 SGHRS, CDR2 YFSETQ. The CDR3 runs to 14 residues. DNA for the CDR3: TGCGCCTCCGAAGTAGGGGCGCAGGGGGGCGAGCAGTACTTC. Its translation: CASEVGAQGGEQYF.

This clonotype has only a few counts. The chain carries TRBV11-3 and TRBJ2-7; 8 bases line up with TRBD1. V dropped 4 bases and J dropped 6; count of bases not matched to a gene: 2. The CDR3 sequence is 12 residues long. CDR1 SGHNT and CDR2 YENEEA come from the germline V gene. The CDR3: CASSSTGGEQYF. The CDR3 DNA sequence: TGTGCCAGCAGCTCCACAGGGGGCGAGCAGTACTTC.

This clonotype was observed a handful of times. This sequence joins TRBV2 and TRBJ1-2; D is ambiguous. Germline CDR1 and CDR2: SNHLY and FYNNEI. The CDR3 has 12 amino acids. V was cut by 0 bases and J by 3 bases, with 2 bases left in between. The CDR3 spells CASSEAYYGYTF. CDR3 nucleotides: TGTGCCAGCAGTGAAGCGTACTATGGCTACACCTTC.

This chain uses TRBV5-1 with TRBJ2-5; D call uncertain. The CDR3 has 15 residues. With 4 bases removed from V and 2 bases from J, the gap between germline ends came to 15 bases. The germline CDR1 and CDR2 sequences are SGHRS and YFSETQ. CDR3: CASSNDRVGQETQYF. The CDR3 DNA sequence: TGCGCCAGCAGCAACGACCGGGTAGGACAAGAGACCCAGTACTTC.

This sequence joins TRBV18 and TRBJ1-1, with 7 bases that match TRBD1. The CDR3 spans 14 residues. Germline V lookup: CDR1 KGHSH, CDR2 LQKENI. V gave up 3 bases and J gave up 4 bases; unmatched junction bases: 5. CDR3 residues: CASSPDRVSTEAFF. The DNA of the CDR3 is TGTGCCAGCTCACCCGACAGGGTTTCCACTGAAGCTTTCTTT.

This clonotype was observed at least ten times. V gene TRBV5-8 combines with J gene TRBJ2-2; D assignment may be TRBD1 or TRBD2 (5 bases each). Trimming stripped 4 bases from V and 8 bases from J, with 12 bases between. This CDR3 is built from 13 residues. Germline CDR1 is SGHTS and CDR2 is YDEGEE. CDR3 DNA: TGTGCCAGCAGCCGGGACCACTTAGGGGAGCTGTTTTTT. Its translation is CASSRDHLGELFF.

On this clonotype: A read error may be the cause here, since a much bigger clone is one base away. V usage is TRBV5-5 and J usage is TRBJ2-7; 8 nucleotides line up with TRBD1. Losses at the gene ends were 5 bases for V and 2 bases for J; bases not matched to a gene: 12. The CDR3 is made up of 16 amino acids. Germline assignment: CDR1 SGHKS and CDR2 YYEKEE (reference sequence). The CDR3 coding sequence is TGTGCCAGCAGAAAAGGGGGCGAGACAGGGGCCTACGAGCAGTACTTC. Its protein is CASRKGGETGAYEQYF.